This T cell receptor beta chain was recorded in a study of shared clonotypes between healthy human individuals. Data came from immunoSEQ multiplex PCR; TCRdb stores just in-frame clones and leaves some out. The repertoire has about 2.1 million clones, 93% of them found once; the top ten carry around 1.8%. In the naive CD8 group, cells lacked CD45RO and were positively selected for CCR7, so terminally differentiated effector memory CD45RA+ cells were left out. The CDR3 spans 13 residues. Germline lookup yields CDR1 MGHRA and CDR2 YSYEKL. V was shortened by 0 bases and J by 5 bases, with 8 bases between the two germline ends.

The origin of this receptor is a man aged 18 to 30 in good health. Some clones in this sample may be carry-over from other donors' samples. The chain combines TRBV4-1 with TRBJ2-7; no reliable D call. The sample comprised naive CD8+ T cells from PBMCs. DNA for the CDR3: TGCGCCAGCAGCCAAGATAAGACAAACGAGCAGTACTTC. Protein sequence: CASSQDKTNEQYF.